The 18 T cell receptor beta chains below come from one sample, sequenced in a study of CD8 T cells in ankylosing spondylitis. MiXCR, applied by TCRdb to the 5' RACE reads, yields one record per CDR3 protein. The data contain about 250,000 distinct CDR3 sequences, 8% to 9% of them singletons. The sequenced sample was blood, either unsorted or a sorted T cell fraction (not recorded which). These TCRs come from a female donor with ankylosing spondylitis or in good health (not recorded which).

The rearrangement joins TRBV12-2 to TRBJ1-1. TRBV12-2 is classified as a pseudogene. The CDR3 extends over 14 amino acids. For the CDR3, the DNA is TGTGCAAGTCCCGACCGGAAGCCCAACACTGAAGCTTTCTTT. Translating it yields CASPDRKPNTEAFF.

This clonotype has at least ten counts. The chain employs TRBV21-1 and TRBJ2-1; no DNA check was done on the table's D call, TRBD2. TRBV21-1 is tagged as a pseudogene. The CDR3 is made up of 17 amino acids. In DNA, the CDR3 is TGTGCCAGCTTGGTGGAGGCTAGCGGGGACTCCTACAATGAGCAGTTCTTC. The encoded protein is CASLVEASGDSYNEQFF.

This clonotype was observed many times. The chain couples TRBV12-3 or TRBV12-4 to TRBJ2-2; 9 nucleotides align to TRBD2. The trim removed 2 bases at V and 7 bases at J, leaving 11 bases unmatched. The CDR3 covers 17 residues. CDR3 sequence (DNA): TGTGCCAGCAGTTTATACGCGGGAGGGCCGGGTGGCGGGGAGCTGTTTTTT. This translates into CASSLYAGGPGGGELFF.

In this sample, this clonotype turned up many times. J is TRBJ2-5 and V is TRBV5-1, with D possibly being TRBD2 (6 bases). V was clipped by 4 bases and J by 1 base, with 17 bases between them. The germline gives CDR1 SGHRS, CDR2 YFSETQ. This CDR3 comprises 16 residues. The CDR3 DNA follows: TGCGCCAGCAGCCCGGGCCTCAACGGGGGCCAAGAGACCCAGTACTTC. This sequence encodes CASSPGLNGGQETQYF. Supplemented by reference TRBV5-1 and TRBJ2-5, the full variable domain reads KAGVTQTPRYLIKTRGQQVTLSCSPISGHRSVSWYQQTPGQGLQFLFEYFSETQRNKGNFPGRFSGRQFSNSRSEMNVSTLELGDSALYLCASSPGLNGGQETQYFGPGTRLLVL.

This clonotype was detected many times. The gene calls are TRBV3-1 and TRBJ2-2, with TRBD1 identical over 9 bases. CDR3 size: 15 residues. V shed 4 bases, J shed 6 bases, and the junction held 6 bases outside the gene matches. Germline V gene lookup returns CDR1 LGHDT and CDR2 YNNKEL (reference sequence). The CDR3 reads CASSPTGGSAGELFF. The DNA for the CDR3 is TGTGCCAGCAGCCCCACAGGGGGCAGCGCCGGGGAGCTGTTTTTT. Complete variable domain (other parts from reference TRBV3-1 and TRBJ2-2): DTAVSQTPKYLVTQMGNDKSIKCEQNLGHDTMYWYKQDSKKFLKIMFSYNNKELIINETVPNRFSPKSPDKAHLNLHINSLELGDSAVYFCASSPTGGSAGELFFGEGSRLTVL.

This clonotype occurred many times. V and J are TRBV7-6 and TRBJ2-1; 10 bases agree with TRBD2. Looked up from germline, CDR1 is SGHVS and CDR2 is FNYEAQ. This CDR3 has 18 amino acids. The V gene end was trimmed by 1 base and the J gene end by 0 bases; junction bases not matched to a gene: 6. Here the CDR3 DNA reads TGTGCCAGCAGCTTAGTCATAGCGGGAGGCCGCTCCTACAATGAGCAGTTCTTC. Translated, it gives CASSLVIAGGRSYNEQFF.

At least ten counts were recorded for this clonotype. The J gene is TRBJ2-7, the V gene TRBV15; D uncertain. Germline V lookup: CDR1 LNHNV, CDR2 YYDKDF (reference sequence). V was clipped by 0 bases and J by 7 bases, with 16 bases between them. The CDR3 sequence is 15 residues long. CDR3 residues: CATSRDSVRGNEQYF. Written as DNA, the CDR3 is TGTGCCACCAGCAGAGATTCGGTCCGAGGAAATGAGCAGTACTTC.

This clonotype was observed many times. This chain uses TRBV18 with TRBJ1-1, with D possibly matching TRBD1 (6 bases). The CDR3 is 13 residues long. Germline V CDR1 and CDR2: KGHSH, LQKENI. Trimming pared 3 bases from V and 8 bases from J, leaving 13 bases between. The CDR3 DNA is TGTGCCAGCTCACCGACCCCGGGGACAGAAGCTTTCTTT. Its protein is CASSPTPGTEAFF. The complete variable domain, with remaining parts taken from reference TRBV18 and TRBJ1-1, reads NAGVMQNPRHLVRRRGQEARLRCSPMKGHSHVYWYRQLPEEGLKFMVYLQKENIIDESGMPKERFSAEFPKEGPSILRIQQVVRGDSAAYFCASSPTPGTEAFFGQGTRLTVV.

This clonotype was picked up many times. This chain joins TRBV6-1 and TRBJ2-6, with D possibly TRBD2 on 5 matching bases. The CDR3 length is 14 residues. In germline, CDR1 is MNHNS, CDR2 SASEGT. The germline V and J ends were trimmed by 7 bases and 4 bases, with 11 bases remaining between them. Here the CDR3 DNA reads TGTGCCAGCACAACTACGGGAGGGGCCAACGTCCTGACTTTC. Translating it yields CASTTTGGANVLTF.

Ten or more counts support this clonotype. This sequence joins TRBV7-2 and TRBJ2-2; 9 positions match TRBD2. The trim removed 1 base at V and 6 bases at J, leaving 3 bases unmatched. Germline V gene data show CDR1 as SGHTA and CDR2 as FQGNSA. This CDR3 spans 15 amino acids. CDR3 loop: CASSLGGLAAGELFF. The CDR3 DNA follows: TGTGCCAGCAGCTTAGGGGGACTAGCTGCCGGGGAGCTGTTTTTT.

This clonotype was picked up many times. This chain connects TRBV6-1 to TRBJ2-1; D might be TRBD1 (6 bases). This CDR3 region has 15 residues. V lost 7 bases to trimming and J lost 2 bases, with 15 bases between them. Germline V lookup: CDR1 MNHNS, CDR2 SASEGT. CDR3: CASTPPQGPYNEQFF. In DNA, the CDR3 is TGTGCCAGCACCCCACCCCAGGGGCCCTACAATGAGCAGTTCTTC.

This clonotype was observed at least ten times. The chain links TRBV4-3 to TRBJ1-5; D may be TRBD1 (5 bases). The CDR3 runs to 14 residues. Germline CDR1 and CDR2: LGHNA and YSLEER. Trimming cost V 0 bases and J 5 bases, with 8 bases left between them. CDR3 protein: CASSQDWGDQPQHF. CDR3 nucleotide sequence: TGCGCCAGCAGCCAAGATTGGGGGGATCAGCCCCAGCATTTT.

This clonotype occurred many times. The rearrangement uses TRBV5-1 and TRBJ1-2; D gene unclear. The CDR3 has 14 residues. V was pared by 3 bases and J by 5 bases, with 14 bases between. Germline V gene lookup returns CDR1 SGHRS and CDR2 YFSETQ. CDR3: CASSSETEHYGYTF. The CDR3 DNA reads TGCGCCAGCAGCTCAGAGACGGAACATTATGGCTACACCTTC.

Many counts were recorded for this clonotype. The rearrangement uses TRBV19 and TRBJ2-1, with D hard to call. The CDR3 loop spans 13 amino acids. Germline-derived CDR1 and CDR2 are LNHDA and SQIVND (reference sequence). Trimming removed 4 bases at V and 4 bases at J, with 8 bases between. The CDR3 region is CASSTDMYNEQFF. CDR3 coding DNA: TGTGCCAGTAGTACTGACATGTACAATGAGCAGTTCTTC.

The table lists this clonotype with a few counts. CDR3 residues: CASSLMPSRSQETQYF. The CDR3 DNA reads as TGTGCCAGCAGCTTAATGCCTAGCCGCTCCCAAGAGACCCAGTACTTC. The gene calls are TRBV7-2 and TRBJ2-5, with a possible D match to TRBD2 (5 bases). The length of the CDR3 is 16 residues. V lost 2 bases, J lost 1 base, and 14 bases lay in between. Germline V gene data show CDR1 as SGHTA and CDR2 as FQGNSA.

This clonotype was seen ten or more times. An end of the junction does not agree with germline; a read error may underlie this. The gene calls are TRBV12-3 or TRBV12-4 and TRBJ2-1; D is perhaps TRBD1 (5 bases). The CDR3 is 13 amino acids. The CDR3 DNA sequence: TGTGCCAGCAGTGCTTTCCTGGACAACGAGCAGTTCTTC. Protein: CASSAFLDNEQFF.

This clonotype was observed at least ten times. The V gene is TRBV6-1, the J gene TRBJ1-2, with 7 bases identical to TRBD1. V trimming: 7 bases; J trimming: 8 bases; junction bases outside the gene matches: 13. From germline, CDR1 is MNHNS and CDR2 SASEGT. The CDR3 is 14 residues long. CDR3 protein: CASTRGRGEEGYTF. The CDR3, as DNA: TGTGCCAGCACCCGGGGCAGGGGGGAAGAGGGCTACACCTTC.

This clonotype appeared many times. The chain is built from TRBV4-3 and TRBJ2-1; D may be TRBD1 (5 bases). The CDR3 contains 14 residues. Trimming left V 5 bases short and J 7 bases short, with 15 bases between. Germline loops: CDR1 LGHNA, CDR2 YSLEER. The CDR3 is CASSFDSLWNEQFF. In DNA, the CDR3 is TGCGCCAGCAGCTTTGACAGCCTTTGGAATGAGCAGTTCTTC.